The rows below give T cell receptor beta chains drawn from one sample of a study of identical twins. From the 5' RACE reads, TCRdb called clonotypes with MiXCR, one entry per CDR3 protein. Of 1.5 million to 2 million distinct CDR3 sequences listed, around 29% are singletons. Sequencing input: cord blood. Receptors originate from a newborn girl in good health. Both conserved end residues are part of each CDR3. A D gene is named only where the DNA matches it firmly. Size is stated for part of the rows, as once, few or many counts, or as a class when the clone is expanded.

clone_size | d_call | j_call | v_call | cdr3_nt | cdr3_aa
NA | TRBD2 | TRBJ2-7 | TRBV20-1 | TGCAGTGCTAGGGGGACTAGCGGGGGGGCCTTCAACTACGAGCAGTACTTC | CSARGTSGGAFNYEQYF
NA | NA | TRBJ2-7 | TRBV10-3 | TGTGCCATCAGTGAGTCTGAATACCCCGAGCAGTACTTC | CAISESEYPEQYF
few | NA | TRBJ1-5 | TRBV6-6 | TGTGCCAGCAGTCCAGACCCACTTGGGCCCCAGCATTTT | CASSPDPLGPQHF
NA | TRBD2 | TRBJ2-4 | TRBV6-2/TRBV6-3 | TGTGCCAGCAGTTACGGGACTAGCCACAATGAGCAGTACTTC | CASSYGTSHNEQYF
few | TRBD1 | TRBJ1-2 | TRBV7-2 | TGTGCCAGCAGCTTAGCGGACAGGATGGGCTACACCTTC | CASSLADRMGYTF
few | NA | TRBJ2-1 | TRBV20-1 | TGCAGTGCTAGAGATCACAGGGACAATGAGCAGTTCTTC | CSARDHRDNEQFF
NA | TRBD1 | TRBJ2-1 | TRBV5-1 | TGCGCCAGCAGCACGACAGGGAAGAATGAGCAGTTCTTC | CASSTTGKNEQFF
NA | TRBD2 | TRBJ2-7 | TRBV25-1 | TGTGCCAGCAGTGAGCGGGGGAGAGAGTACGAGCAGTACTTC | CASSERGREYEQYF
NA | NA | TRBJ1-5 | TRBV6-7 | TGTGCCAGCAGTTACTCGACATGCACCGGCAGCAATCAGCCCCAGCATTTT | CASSYSTCTGSNQPQHF
NA | TRBD1 | TRBJ1-2 | TRBV10-3 | TGTGCCATCAGTGAGCCGACAGGGGGCTATGGCTACACCTTC | CAISEPTGGYGYTF
NA | TRBD2 | TRBJ2-1 | TRBV20-1 | TGCAGTGCTAGTTCTTCGGGAGGGCTAGCGGGAGGCGGCTACAATGAGCAGTTCTTC | CSASSSGGLAGGGYNEQFF